This T cell receptor (beta chain) was recovered during a study of T cells in Graves' hyperthyroidism and ophthalmopathy. Study-level background: Pretreatment peripheral blood was obtained at initial diagnosis.

TCR beta CDR3 region amplification was performed from RNA transcripts. First-round RT-PCR with HTBI primers amplified the TCR CDR3 region. Each CDR3 protein is one row after TCRdb ran MiXCR on the multiplex PCR reads. The table lists 300,000 or so distinct CDR3 sequences, over 20% of them singletons, with around half in the top ten. This clonotype was counted many times. Its specificity is not known. Graves' hyperthyroidism was deemed stable absent ophthalmopathy progression within 18 months. Study-wide results and limits: A model built on 13 V-J features separated ophthalmopathy from stable hyperthyroidism.

Sample: blood. The source of this sequence is a woman in her forties or fifties with Graves' hyperthyroidism.

CDR3 loop: CASSQGLAGLPDTQYF. In DNA, the CDR3 is TGTGCCAGTAGCCAAGGACTAGCGGGCTTGCCAGATACGCAGTATTTT. J is TRBJ2-3 and V is TRBV19; 11 nucleotides agree with TRBD2. This CDR3 contains 16 residues. J was trimmed by 4 bases and V by 6 bases; bases with no gene match: 9. The V gene's germline CDR1 is LNHDA and CDR2 SQIVND (reference sequence).